Each of the 31 T cell receptor beta chains below was sequenced from the same sample in a study of blood T cell repertoires in COVID-19. TCRdb keeps only in-frame clones here, not all; method: immunoSEQ multiplex PCR. The table includes 300,000 to 400,000 clones, 75% to 90% detected once. Source material: PBMCs or T cells enriched from blood (not recorded which). The receptors were gathered from a man aged 25 to 40 who had recovered from COVID-19.

The chain uses TRBV4-2 and TRBJ2-5; possible D gene TRBD1, 5 bases. This CDR3 contains 13 residues. The V end was cut by 1 base, the J end by 4 bases, with 7 bases between. Germline CDR1 LGHNA, CDR2 YNFKEQ. CDR3 sequence: CASSQGQGETQYF. CDR3 sequence (DNA): TGTGCCAGCAGCCAAGGGCAGGGAGAGACCCAGTACTTC.

The table lists this clone with a count of one. The chain is built from TRBV9 and TRBJ1-2, with TRBD1 matching over 9 bases. There are 13 residues in the CDR3. CDR1 is SGDLS and CDR2 is YYNGEE in the germline V gene. V lost 0 bases to trimming and J lost 8 bases; unmatched junction nucleotides: 2. The CDR3 region has the DNA TGTGCCAGCAGCGTAGGGACAGGGGACGGCTACACCTTC. This codes for CASSVGTGDGYTF.

This rearrangement joins TRBV10-3 to TRBJ2-1; no definite D call. Per germline, CDR1 ENHRY and CDR2 SYGVKD. The CDR3 has 13 amino acids. Trimming left V 0 bases short and J 14 bases short, with 14 bases between. DNA for the CDR3: TGTGCCATCAGTGAGTCGAATACTCAAACCGAGTTCTTC. Its translation is CAISESNTQTEFF.

Here the CDR3 DNA reads TGTGCCAGCAGCCGCAACACCTACGAGCAGTACTTC. Translating gives CASSRNTYEQYF. The J gene is TRBJ2-7, the V gene TRBV5-4; the D is unclear. Germline loops: CDR1 SGHNT, CDR2 YYREEE (reference sequence). The CDR3 sequence is 12 residues long. V lost 4 bases to trimming and J lost 2 bases, with 7 bases between them.

The chain joins TRBV4-1 to TRBJ1-1; D possibly corresponds to TRBD1 (5 bases). CDR3 length: 13 amino acids. CDR1 and CDR2 from the germline V gene are MGHRA and YSYEKL. V lost 4 bases and J 3 bases, leaving 9 bases between the germline ends. The CDR3 sequence is CASSPGGDTEAFF. The CDR3 DNA reads as TGCGCCAGCAGCCCCGGAGGGGACACTGAAGCTTTCTTT.

J is TRBJ2-3 and V is TRBV12-3 or TRBV12-4; D is uncertain. This CDR3 has 12 amino acids. Trimming removed 5 bases at V and 4 bases at J, with 7 bases between. The CDR3 sequence: CASSASADTQYF. In DNA, the CDR3 is TGTGCCAGCAGTGCTAGTGCAGATACGCAGTATTTT.

The chain is built from TRBV19 and TRBJ1-6; perhaps TRBD1 as D (6 bases). The V end lost 11 bases, the J end lost 8 bases, and 16 bases lay between the germline ends. Germline V gene data show CDR1 as LNHDA and CDR2 as SQIVND (reference sequence). This CDR3 is 13 amino acids long. In DNA, the CDR3 is TGTGCCGGTGGACAGTCCGGAGATTCACCCCTCCACTTT. Its translation: CAGGQSGDSPLHF.

This sequence joins TRBV11-3 and TRBJ2-3, with TRBD1 matching over 8 bases. This CDR3 has 14 amino acids. Germline CDR1 and CDR2: SGHNT and YENEEA. The J segment lost 1 base and the V segment lost 5 bases, leaving 2 bases of the junction unmatched. The CDR3 region has the DNA TGTGCCAGCAGCCGGGGACAGGGCACAGATACGCAGTATTTT. Residues: CASSRGQGTDTQYF. The variable domain in full, completed from reference TRBV11-3 and TRBJ2-3, reads EAGVVQSPRYKIIEKKQPVAFWCNPISGHNTLYWYLQNLGQGPELLIRYENEEAVDDSQLPKDRFSAERLKGVDSTLKIQPAELGDSAVYLCASSRGQGTDTQYFGPGTRLTVL.

CDR3 in amino acids: CASSLVRTSGDEQFF. The CDR3 DNA reads TGTGCCAGCAGCTTAGTTAGGACTAGCGGGGATGAGCAGTTCTTC. This sequence joins TRBV7-8 and TRBJ2-1; the match to TRBD2 covers 12 bases. There are 15 residues in the CDR3. V was clipped by 1 base and J by 8 bases; unmatched bases: 3. Germline CDR1 SGHVS, CDR2 FQNEAQ.

The V gene is TRBV28, the J gene TRBJ2-2; D is undetermined. The CDR3 consists of 16 residues. The V end lost 1 base, the J end lost 0 bases, and 9 bases lay between the germline ends. Looked up from germline, CDR1 is MDHEN and CDR2 is SYDVKM. Written as DNA, the CDR3 is TGTGCCAGCAGTTTATATCAGGTGACGAACACCGGGGAGCTGTTTTTT. This sequence encodes CASSLYQVTNTGELFF.

This chain links TRBV11-2 with TRBJ2-7, with TRBD1 matching over 8 bases. V gave up 4 bases and J gave up 2 bases; unmatched junction bases: 4. Looked up from germline, CDR1 is SGHAT and CDR2 is FQNNGV. CDR3 size: 14 residues. In DNA form, the CDR3 reads TGTGCCAGCAGCTCTGACAGGGGTGCCTACGAGCAGTACTTC. Translating it yields CASSSDRGAYEQYF.

The chain recombines TRBV5-3 with TRBJ2-5; D perhaps matches TRBD1 (5 bases). TRBV5-3 carries the ORF label, with uncertain function. Deletions cut 0 bases from V and 3 bases from J, with 9 bases between. This CDR3 has 14 residues. CDR3 sequence (DNA): TGTGCCAGAAGCTTGGCCTTCAGGGAAGAGACCCAGTACTTC. Translating it yields CARSLAFREETQYF.

The chain links TRBV11-3 to TRBJ1-2, with 10 nucleotides matching TRBD1. The length of the CDR3 is 13 residues. CDR1 and CDR2 from the germline V gene are SGHNT and YENEEA. Trimming at V came to 5 bases and at J to 8 bases, leaving 5 bases not matched to a gene. CDR3 amino acids: CASSPGDRGGYTF. CDR3 bases: TGTGCCAGCAGCCCTGGGGACAGGGGCGGCTACACCTTC.

This chain links TRBV7-8 with TRBJ1-1; D gene uncertain. The V gene lost 1 base and the J gene lost 8 bases, with 14 bases spanning the gap. This CDR3 is built from 14 residues. CDR1 and CDR2 (germline): SGHVS, FQNEAQ. CDR3 sequence: CASSLEATVLEAFF. CDR3 bases: TGTGCCAGCAGCTTAGAGGCTACAGTACTCGAAGCTTTCTTT.

V usage is TRBV9 and J usage is TRBJ1-4, with a tentative D call TRBD1 (5 bases). Germline CDR1 reads SGDLS; CDR2 reads YYNGEE. This CDR3 is 15 amino acids long. Deletions cut 7 bases from V and 7 bases from J, with 20 bases between. CDR3 in amino acids: CASSVRPGQGEKLFF. The CDR3 bases are TGTGCCAGCTCGGTTCGGCCCGGGCAGGGTGAAAAACTGTTTTTT. The full variable domain, completed using reference TRBV9 and TRBJ1-4, is DSGVTQTPKHLITATGQRVTLRCSPRSGDLSVYWYQQSLDQGLQFLIQYYNGEERAKGNILERFSAQQFPDLHSELNLSSLELGDSALYFCASSVRPGQGEKLFFGSGTQLSVL.

The chain couples TRBV7-9 to TRBJ1-5, with D possibly matching TRBD1 (6 bases). This CDR3 contains 14 residues. Germline V gives CDR1 SEHNR, CDR2 FQNEAQ (reference sequence). The V and J ends lost 5 bases and 7 bases respectively, with 15 bases between them. CDR3 in DNA: TGTGCCAGCAGCCCATGGGGGGGCGGGCAGCCCCAGCATTTT. Residues: CASSPWGGGQPQHF.

V and J are TRBV19 and TRBJ1-5; the D gene is possibly TRBD1 (5 bases). CDR1 LNHDA and CDR2 SQIVND come from the germline V gene (reference sequence). This CDR3 comprises 14 residues. The V and J ends lost 7 bases and 9 bases respectively, with 19 bases between them. DNA of the CDR3: TGTGCCAGTACTGGAGGGAGGGGCCTTGGGCCCCAGCATTTT. Protein: CASTGGRGLGPQHF.

The V call is TRBV15, the J call TRBJ2-7; 8 nucleotides align to TRBD1. The V gene end was trimmed by 1 base and the J gene end by 1 base; junction bases not matched to a gene: 0. Germline V CDR1 and CDR2: LNHNV, YYDKDF (reference sequence). CDR3 length: 14 amino acids. Written as DNA, the CDR3 is TGTGCCACCAGCAGAGGACAGGGGTCCTACGAGCAGTACTTC. Translation gives CATSRGQGSYEQYF.

The chain joins TRBV5-1 to TRBJ2-2; TRBD1 matches at 9 bases. Germline V gene sequence: CDR1 SGHRS, CDR2 YFSETQ. Trimming cost V 1 base and J 7 bases; bases outside gene matches: 11. CDR3 size: 17 residues. The CDR3 spells CASSLWDRVDVFGELFF. In DNA, the CDR3 is TGCGCCAGCAGCTTGTGGGACAGGGTCGATGTGTTCGGGGAGCTGTTTTTT. Drawing the rest from reference TRBV5-1 and TRBJ2-2, the complete variable domain is KAGVTQTPRYLIKTRGQQVTLSCSPISGHRSVSWYQQTPGQGLQFLFEYFSETQRNKGNFPGRFSGRQFSNSRSEMNVSTLELGDSALYLCASSLWDRVDVFGELFFGEGSRLTVL.

The J gene is TRBJ2-2, the V gene TRBV25-1; 15 bases are a match to TRBD2. The CDR3 contains 18 residues. Germline V CDR1 and CDR2: MGHDK, SYGVNS. With V trimmed by 6 bases and J by 0 bases, 5 bases remained unmatched. This CDR3 reads CASRGTSGGYTNTGELFF. CDR3 in DNA: TGTGCCAGCAGGGGGACTAGCGGGGGGTACACGAACACCGGGGAGCTGTTTTTT.

The V call is TRBV3-1 (or the pseudogene TRBV3-2), the J call TRBJ1-5, with D possibly matching TRBD1 (6 bases). The CDR3 is 14 residues long. Deletions cut 6 bases from V and 0 bases from J, with 9 bases between. CDR1 is LGHDT and CDR2 is YNNKEL in the germline V gene (reference sequence). The CDR3 loop reads CASSDRFSNQPQHF. The DNA of the CDR3 is TGTGCCAGCAGTGACAGGTTTAGCAATCAGCCCCAGCATTTT.

The chain combines TRBV27 with TRBJ1-2; 8 bases fit TRBD1. Germline V lookup: CDR1 MNHEY, CDR2 SMNVEV (reference sequence). With 8 bases clipped from V and 0 bases from J, the junction kept 5 bases outside the gene matches. The CDR3 runs to 14 residues. CDR3 DNA sequence: TGTGCCAGCGGTATGACAGGGGCTAACTATGGCTACACCTTC. Protein sequence: CASGMTGANYGYTF.

V and J are TRBV10-3 and TRBJ2-1, with TRBD2 matching 11 bases. After removal of 10 bases from V and 5 bases from J, the junction contained 7 bases not matched to a gene. The CDR3 sequence is 14 residues long. Germline lookup yields CDR1 ENHRY and CDR2 SYGVKD. The chain's CDR3 is CATGTSGKHNEQFF. The CDR3 DNA reads TGTGCCACCGGGACTAGCGGTAAACACAATGAGCAGTTCTTC.

V gene TRBV6-1 combines with J gene TRBJ2-3; 7 bases agree with TRBD1. V was pared by 3 bases and J by 4 bases, with 7 bases of the junction left unmatched. CDR3 size: 15 residues. Per the germline V gene, CDR1 is MNHNS and CDR2 is SASEGT. CDR3: CASSDTPGGSDTQYF. Written as DNA, the CDR3 is TGTGCCAGCAGTGACACCCCAGGGGGATCAGATACGCAGTATTTT.

J is TRBJ2-5 and V is TRBV10-2; 7 bases agree with TRBD2. Per germline, CDR1 WSHSY and CDR2 SAAADI. V shed 7 bases, J shed 5 bases, and the junction held 4 bases outside the gene matches. This CDR3 is built from 12 residues. CDR3 nucleotide sequence: TGCGCCAGCACCCTGGGGGGGGAGACCCAGTACTTC. Its translation is CASTLGGETQYF.

The CDR3 spells CASSFDRGTYEQYF. As DNA, the CDR3 is TGTGCCAGCAGCTTCGACAGGGGGACCTACGAGCAGTACTTC. This sequence joins TRBV11-2 and TRBJ2-7; TRBD1 agrees at 9 bases. The CDR3 runs 14 residues. Germline loops: CDR1 SGHAT, CDR2 FQNNGV. After removal of 3 bases from V and 2 bases from J, the junction contained 2 bases not matched to a gene.

V and J are TRBV6-5 and TRBJ1-5, with D possibly matching TRBD1 (6 bases). V lost 5 bases, J lost 4 bases, and 12 bases lay in between. This CDR3 spans 14 amino acids. The germline V gene has CDR1 MNHEY and CDR2 SVGAGI. CDR3 nucleotides: TGTGCCAGCAGTCCCGACAGGCCGAATCAGCCCCAGCATTTT. The encoded protein is CASSPDRPNQPQHF.

V usage is TRBV2 and J usage is TRBJ2-7; a possible D gene is TRBD2 (7 bases). The CDR3 runs 15 residues. With 2 bases removed from V and 7 bases from J, the gap between germline ends came to 18 bases. Germline-derived CDR1 and CDR2 are SNHLY and FYNNEI. CDR3 sequence: CASSESGGAPYEQYF. CDR3 in DNA: TGTGCCAGCAGTGAATCGGGGGGCGCCCCTTATGAGCAGTACTTC.

CDR3 in DNA: TGTGCCAGCAGCTTAGGGGACAGCAGTGAAGCTTTCTTT. It specifies CASSLGDSSEAFF. This chain links TRBV11-3 with TRBJ1-1; 7 positions agree with TRBD1. This CDR3 contains 13 residues. Germline V gives CDR1 SGHNT, CDR2 YENEEA. Losses at the gene ends were 1 base for V and 7 bases for J; bases not matched to a gene: 3.

Concerning this clone itself: Relative to the germline gene, one junction end is altered; a read error may explain this. The chain joins TRBV5-1 to TRBJ1-6; possible D gene TRBD1, 5 bases. Germline V gene data show CDR1 as SGHRS and CDR2 as YFSETQ. The CDR3 consists of 15 residues. The CDR3 spells CASSSGGTYTSPLHF. CDR3 nucleotide sequence: TGCGCCAGCAGCTCGGGCGGGACCTATACTTCACCCCTCCACTTT.

This CDR3 reads CASSLRDSSRVQFF. CDR3 sequence (DNA): TGTGCCAGCAGCTTACGGGACTCCTCTCGGGTGCAGTTCTTC. The rearrangement joins TRBV3-1 (or the pseudogene TRBV3-2) to TRBJ2-1; TRBD2 is a possible D gene (6 bases). The CDR3 covers 14 residues. V lost 5 bases, J lost 12 bases, and 20 bases lay in between. The germline gives CDR1 LGHDT, CDR2 YNNKEL (reference sequence).